This T cell receptor beta chain came from a study of T cells in tumors after PD-1 blockade. Overall study: Prior checkpoint blockade, systemic immunosuppressant use, or anti-cancer therapy within 4 weeks excluded patients. During anti-PD-1 treatment, some patients continued daily vismodegib 150 mg.

Input was roughly 550 ng to 6,500 ng of genomic DNA from tumor or blood. On this clone itself: Its cognate antigen is unknown.

Notes on the study in general: Some novel exhausted tumor clones appeared in pre-treatment blood, suggesting peripheral recruitment.

The protocol was immunoSEQ multiplex PCR, while the TCRdb copy is restricted to in-frame clones and leaves out a portion. Of around 60,000 clones listed, roughly 77% are singletons. Between the trimmed V and J ends, which lost 5 bases and 9 bases, there was a span of 14 bases. CDR3 length: 14 residues. Germline lookup yields CDR1 LNHNV and CDR2 YYDKDF (reference sequence). The sample was PBMCs, taken before anti-PD-1 treatment. This sequence originates from a human donor with basal cell carcinoma. The V call is TRBV15, the J call TRBJ1-6; tentative D call: TRBD1 (5 bases). CDR3 in amino acids: CATSEGLQGSPLHF. The CDR3 nucleotides are TGTGCCACCAGCGAGGGGCTCCAGGGTTCACCCCTCCACTTT.